Below, 14 T cell receptor beta chains from the same sample are listed, as sequenced in a study of CD8 T cells in Susac syndrome. After extraction with the RNeasy kit, roughly 0.5 to 1 ug of the RNA was reverse transcribed using random hexamers. In TCRdb, the immunoSEQ multiplex PCR reads were re-called with MiXCR into one record per CDR3 protein. The table lists some 180,000 distinct CDR3 sequences, about 95% of them singletons, with approximately 0.1% in the top ten. Input material: CD4+ T cells from PBMCs. These receptors all stem from a human donor in good health.

The rearrangement links TRBV9 to TRBJ1-1; D unclear. The germline V gene encodes CDR1 SGDLS and CDR2 YYNGEE. V was clipped by 2 bases and J by 0 bases, with 8 bases between them. This CDR3 has 14 amino acids. The CDR3 spells CASSVNSMNTEAFF. The DNA for the CDR3 is TGTGCCAGCAGCGTCAACAGCATGAACACTGAAGCTTTCTTT.

This chain links TRBV29-1 with TRBJ1-2; D unclear. V shed 6 bases and J shed 8 bases, with 10 bases lying between them. This CDR3 comprises 10 residues. Germline V gene data show CDR1 as SQVTM and CDR2 as ANQGSEA. CDR3 bases: TGCAGCGTAATATCTAACGGCTACACCTTC. Residues: CSVISNGYTF. The full variable domain, in which reference TRBV29-1 and TRBJ1-2 provide the parts outside the CDR3, is SAVISQKPSRDICQRGTSLTIQCQVDSQVTMMFWYRQQPGQSLTLIATANQGSEATYESGFVIDKFPISRPNLTFSTLTVSNMSPEDSSIYLCSVISNGYTFGSGTRLTVV.

The J gene is TRBJ2-5, the V gene TRBV24-1; 11 nucleotides agree with TRBD2. Germline V lookup: CDR1 KGHDR, CDR2 SFDVKD. V gave up 7 bases and J gave up 2 bases; unmatched junction bases: 5. This CDR3 is 15 amino acids long. This chain's CDR3 is CATSGIAGGQETQYF. CDR3 in DNA: TGTGCCACCAGCGGAATAGCGGGAGGGCAAGAGACCCAGTACTTC.

The chain couples TRBV15 to TRBJ1-1; no firm D call. This CDR3 has 15 residues. V lost 0 bases, J lost 0 bases, and 8 bases lay in between. Per the germline V gene, CDR1 is LNHNV and CDR2 is YYDKDF (reference sequence). The CDR3 DNA reads as TGTGCCACCAGCAGAGATGGCGGGGTGAACACTGAAGCTTTCTTT. This encodes CATSRDGGVNTEAFF. Looking up the rest from reference TRBV15 and TRBJ1-1 gives the full variable domain: DAMVIQNPRYQVTQFGKPVTLSCSQTLNHNVMYWYQQKSSQAPKLLFHYYDKDFNNEADTPDNFQSRRPNTSFCFLDIRSPGLGDTAMYLCATSRDGGVNTEAFFGQGTRLTVV.

This clonotype was recorded only once. The chain links TRBV20-1 to TRBJ2-5, with D unclear. The CDR3 runs 14 residues. The V end was cut by 0 bases, the J end by 2 bases, with 10 bases between. Germline values: CDR1 DFQATT, CDR2 SNEGSKA (reference sequence). Here the CDR3 reads CSARDRMGQETQYF. The CDR3 DNA is TGCAGTGCTAGAGATCGGATGGGGCAAGAGACCCAGTACTTC.

The V and J genes are TRBV19 and TRBJ1-2, with 9 bases lining up with TRBD1. After removal of 10 bases from V and 4 bases from J, the junction contained 7 bases not matched to a gene. Germline CDR1 reads LNHDA; CDR2 reads SQIVND (reference sequence). This CDR3 contains 13 residues. The CDR3 nucleotides read TGTGCCACTGCGAAGACAGGGGGCTATGGCTACACCTTC. Protein: CATAKTGGYGYTF.

The chain joins TRBV29-1 to TRBJ2-1, with TRBD1 matching over 8 bases. The CDR3 is 12 amino acids. Germline assignment: CDR1 SQVTM and CDR2 ANQGSEA. After removal of 8 bases from V and 8 bases from J, the junction contained 8 bases not matched to a gene. The CDR3 protein is CSNIDRGDEQFF. CDR3 DNA: TGCAGCAATATAGACAGGGGCGATGAGCAGTTCTTC.

The DNA of the CDR3 is TGCGCCAGCAGCCACCGGGCCACGACTGGGCAGTACTTC. Amino acid sequence: CASSHRATTGQYF. The chain recombines TRBV4-3 with TRBJ2-7; D is unclear. The CDR3 contains 13 residues. The ends were cut back, 3 bases at V and 9 bases at J, with 15 bases in the middle. CDR1 and CDR2 (germline): LGHNA, YSLEER.

V usage is TRBV20-1 and J usage is TRBJ2-1, with 12 nucleotides matching TRBD2. Unmatched junction bases numbered 10, after V lost 5 bases and J lost 8 bases. CDR3 length equals 15 residues. Looked up from germline, CDR1 is DFQATT and CDR2 is SNEGSKA (reference sequence). The DNA of the CDR3 is TGCAGTGCTGGATCTAGCGGGAGGGCCTTGCATGAGCAGTTCTTC. It codes for CSAGSSGRALHEQFF.

The CDR3 DNA reads as TGTGCCAGCAGGCCTCACAGGGTCTCCTACGAGCAGTACTTC. Translation gives CASRPHRVSYEQYF. This rearrangement joins TRBV3-1 to TRBJ2-7; maybe TRBD1 (6 bases). This CDR3 is 14 amino acids long. Trimming left V 6 bases short and J 0 bases short, with 12 bases between. Germline CDR1 and CDR2: LGHDT and YNNKEL (reference sequence).

This chain links TRBV6-2 or TRBV6-3 with TRBJ2-7, with D perhaps TRBD2 (5 bases). V gave up 6 bases and J gave up 0 bases, with 12 bases separating them. Looked up from germline, CDR1 is MNHEY and CDR2 is SVGEGT. The CDR3 runs 14 residues. The CDR3 DNA reads as TGTGCCAGCAGCGCCGCCGGGAACTCCTACGAGCAGTACTTC. Amino acid sequence: CASSAAGNSYEQYF.

The J gene is TRBJ2-7, the V gene TRBV27, with D tentatively TRBD2 (6 bases). Germline values: CDR1 MNHEY, CDR2 SMNVEV (reference sequence). The CDR3 loop spans 14 amino acids. Between the trimmed V and J ends, which lost 3 bases and 4 bases, there was a span of 13 bases. The CDR3 protein is CASSLGPRGYEQYF. DNA of the CDR3: TGTGCCAGCAGTTTGGGCCCCCGGGGGTACGAGCAGTACTTC.

The chain is built from TRBV28 and TRBJ2-1; TRBD2 agrees at 8 bases. The trim removed 5 bases at V and 2 bases at J, leaving 8 bases unmatched. The CDR3 contains 16 residues. Per the germline V gene, CDR1 is MDHEN and CDR2 is SYDVKM. CDR3 residues: CASSTPGLGAYNEQFF. The CDR3 DNA reads as TGTGCCAGCAGTACACCGGGACTAGGCGCCTACAATGAGCAGTTCTTC. Full variable domain (missing parts from reference TRBV28 and TRBJ2-1): DVKVTQSSRYLVKRTGEKVFLECVQDMDHENMFWYRQDPGLGLRLIYFSYDVKMKEKGDIPEGYSVSREKKERFSLILESASTNQTSMYLCASSTPGLGAYNEQFFGPGTRLTVL.

The rearrangement uses TRBV9 and TRBJ2-5; the match to TRBD2 covers 13 bases. V was clipped by 0 bases and J by 10 bases; unmatched bases: 12. CDR1 is SGDLS, CDR2 YYNGEE, per germline. The CDR3 contains 17 residues. CDR3 nucleotide sequence: TGTGCCAGCAGCGTAGGGACTAGCGGGAGCTACCCAACAGACCAGTACTTC. Its protein product is CASSVGTSGSYPTDQYF.